The source of this T cell receptor beta chain is a study of human T cells and chemical hapten exposure. Stated time point: pre-sensitization, week 0. Specified treatment: therapeutic diphenylcyclopropenone sensitization with weekly scalp DPC. Whole blood, unfractionated, served as the material for total RNA extraction. TCRdb reprocessed the RACE reads via MiXCR and lists one record per CDR3 protein. The table shows 89,000 or so distinct CDR3 sequences, with roughly 8.5% occurring only once. Per the germline V gene, CDR1 is SEHNR and CDR2 is FQNEAQ (reference sequence). The V gene lost 5 bases and the J gene lost 6 bases, with 11 bases spanning the gap. The CDR3 consists of 12 residues.

The sequences come from whole blood, collected in connection with sensitization to the hapten diphenylcyclopropenone (DPC). The V call is TRBV7-9, the J call TRBJ2-7, with D hard to call. This sequence originates from a man in his forties or fifties with alopecia areata. Some clones in this sample may be carry-over from other donors' samples. CDR3 nucleotides: TGTGCCAGCAGCCACCGCCCCTCCGAGCAGTACTTC. Amino acids: CASSHRPSEQYF. Full variable domain (remainder filled in from reference TRBV7-9 and TRBJ2-7): DTGVSQNPRHKITKRGQNVTFRCDPISEHNRLYWYRQTLGQGPEFLTYFQNEAQLEKSRLLSDRFSAERPKGSFSTLEIQRTEQGDSAMYLCASSHRPSEQYFGPGTRLTVT.